Listed below are T cell receptor beta chains from one sample, sequenced in a study of T cells in Graves' hyperthyroidism and ophthalmopathy. TCRdb ran MiXCR on the multiplex PCR reads and lists one entry per CDR3 protein. Of a few hundred thousand distinct CDR3 sequences detected, 15% appear once; the ten largest clones hold 30% to 35%. What was sequenced was blood. These receptors were taken from a woman in her twenties or thirties with Graves' hyperthyroidism. The CDR3 runs from the conserved cysteine through the conserved F or W. A D gene is named only where the DNA matches it firmly. Clone size, where shown, is once, few, many, or a class for clones that have expanded.

J gene	V gene	D gene	clone size	CDR3 protein	CDR3 DNA
TRBJ1-1	TRBV19	NA	NA	CASENRAGNTEAFF	TGTGCCAGTGAGAACAGGGCCGGGAACACTGAAGCTTTCTTT
TRBJ2-7	TRBV29-1	TRBD1	NA	CSVDIQGDPYEQYF	TGCAGCGTTGATATCCAGGGGGACCCCTACGAGCAGTACTTC
TRBJ2-2	TRBV18	NA	NA	CASSPKSGANTGELFF	TGTGCCAGCTCCCCGAAGAGCGGAGCGAACACCGGGGAGCTGTTTTTT
TRBJ2-5	TRBV29-1	TRBD1	few	CSVNAGTGGQETQYF	TGCAGCGTTAACGCCGGGACAGGGGGCCAAGAGACCCAGTACTTC
TRBJ1-4	TRBV30	NA	few	CAWSGPVATNEKLFF	TGTGCCTGGAGTGGGCCGGTTGCAACTAATGAAAAACTGTTTTTT
TRBJ2-7	TRBV7-2	NA	NA	CASSLHREAEQYF	TGTGCCAGCAGCTTACACAGGGAAGCCGAGCAGTACTTC
TRBJ2-3	TRBV11-2	TRBD2	few	CASRQKLAGGTDTQYF	TGTGCCAGCAGACAAAAACTAGCGGGAGGCACAGATACGCAGTATTTT
TRBJ2-1	TRBV7-9	NA	many	CASSPLGLNEQFF	TGTGCCAGCAGTCCTTTGGGTCTCAATGAGCAGTTCTTC
TRBJ2-2	TRBV2	TRBD2	many	CASLAGGLNTGELFF	TGTGCCAGTTTAGCGGGAGGGCTGAACACCGGGGAGCTGTTTTTT
TRBJ2-1	TRBV28	NA	many	CASSLEAGKVEQFF	TGTGCCAGCAGTTTGGAGGCAGGGAAGGTTGAGCAGTTCTTC
TRBJ2-2	TRBV27	NA	NA	CASRDSGLNTGELFF	TGTGCCAGCAGAGATAGCGGATTAAACACCGGGGAGCTGTTTTTT
TRBJ2-7	TRBV20-1	TRBD2	many	CSASGLAGGAKYEQYF	TGCAGTGCTAGCGGCCTAGCGGGAGGGGCGAAATACGAGCAGTACTTC
TRBJ2-1	TRBV13	TRBD2	NA	CASSSRTSSLVQFF	TGTGCCAGCAGCTCCCGGACTAGCAGTCTCGTGCAGTTCTTC
TRBJ2-7	TRBV30	NA	many	CAWSRLGIESYEQYF	TGTGCCTGGAGTCGGTTAGGGATTGAATCCTACGAGCAGTACTTC
TRBJ2-1	TRBV5-6	TRBD2	NA	CASSNDPAGGPYNEQFF	TGTGCCAGCAGCAACGACCCAGCGGGAGGGCCTTACAATGAGCAGTTCTTC
TRBJ2-3	TRBV7-2	NA	NA	CASSPLVDTQYF	TGTGCCAGCAGCCCTCTAGTGGATACGCAGTATTTT
TRBJ2-3	TRBV30	TRBD2	many	CAWSVLAGAADTQYF	TGTGCCTGGAGCGTCCTAGCGGGAGCCGCAGATACGCAGTATTTT
TRBJ1-1	TRBV4-1	TRBD1	NA	CASSLRVYPAFGTGYNTEAFF	TGCGCCAGCAGCCTCCGCGTGTATCCCGCGTTTGGGACAGGCTACAACACTGAAGCTTTCTTT
TRBJ2-3	TRBV2	NA	NA	CASSTEDTQYF	TGTGCCAGCAGTACAGAGGATACGCAGTATTTT
TRBJ2-3	TRBV13	TRBD2	NA	CASSLKLAGDADTQYF	TGTGCCAGCAGCTTGAAGCTAGCGGGAGATGCAGATACGCAGTATTTT
TRBJ2-3	TRBV18	NA	many	CASSPSGRTDTQYF	TGTGCCAGCTCACCGTCCGGGCGCACAGATACGCAGTATTTT
TRBJ1-4	TRBV9	NA	many	CASSVGGGQGLFF	TGTGCCAGCAGCGTAGGCGGCGGTCAGGGATTGTTTTTT
TRBJ2-7	TRBV6-1	TRBD2	few	CASSETSGPYEQYF	TGTGCCAGCAGCGAGACTAGCGGCCCCTACGAGCAGTACTTC
TRBJ1-1	TRBV27	TRBD1	few	CASRLTDRGLSGITEAFF	TGTGCCAGCAGACTCACGGACAGGGGCTTGTCGGGTATCACTGAAGCTTTCTTT
TRBJ2-7	TRBV6-1	NA	few	CASAGAELTYEQYF	TGTGCCAGCGCAGGGGCCGAACTTACCTACGAGCAGTACTTC
TRBJ1-5	TRBV24-1	TRBD1	NA	CATSDPRTGGNQPQHF	TGTGCCACCAGTGACCCCCGGACAGGGGGCAATCAGCCCCAGCATTTT
TRBJ2-7	TRBV20-1	TRBD2	few	CSAPGTSGSFYEQYF	TGCAGTGCGCCCGGGACTAGCGGGAGTTTCTACGAGCAGTACTTC
TRBJ1-1	TRBV29-1	NA	NA	CSVVWQGLEAFF	TGCAGCGTTGTATGGCAGGGACTTGAAGCTTTCTTT
TRBJ2-1	TRBV20-1	TRBD1	NA	CSASLGTGGDEQFF	TGCAGTGCTAGCCTCGGGACAGGGGGGGATGAGCAGTTCTTC
TRBJ1-5	TRBV11-2	NA	few	CASSSLPTGNQPQHF	TGTGCCAGCAGCTCCCTTCCGACTGGCAATCAGCCCCAGCATTTT
TRBJ2-3	TRBV3-1	NA	NA	CASSQDFIDTQYF	TGTGCCAGCAGCCAAGATTTCATAGATACGCAGTATTTT
TRBJ2-1	TRBV11-2	TRBD2	few	CASSLGASGFYNEQFF	TGTGCCAGCAGCTTAGGGGCTAGCGGATTTTACAATGAGCAGTTCTTC
TRBJ1-4	TRBV25-1	TRBD1	NA	CASSEYGTGEDEKLFF	TGTGCCAGCAGTGAATATGGTACAGGGGAAGATGAAAAACTGTTTTTT
TRBJ2-1	TRBV20-1	NA	NA	CSARDIEGYSSYNEQFF	TGCAGTGCTAGAGATATTGAGGGATACAGCTCCTACAATGAGCAGTTCTTC
TRBJ2-7	TRBV7-2	NA	many	CASSLAMGFTYEQYF	TGTGCCAGCAGCTTAGCGATGGGTTTCACCTACGAGCAGTACTTC
TRBJ2-3	TRBV27	NA	NA	CASSNLTGVGADTQYF	TGTGCCAGCAGTAATCTAACGGGAGTGGGCGCAGATACGCAGTATTTT
TRBJ2-7	TRBV5-1	NA	many	CASSLDSWVSYEQYF	TGCGCCAGCAGCTTGGATAGTTGGGTCTCCTACGAGCAGTACTTC
TRBJ2-5	TRBV5-6	TRBD2	few	CASSLDRAVAGGPETQYF	TGTGCCAGCAGCTTGGACAGGGCGGTAGCGGGAGGGCCAGAGACCCAGTACTTC
TRBJ2-1	TRBV9	TRBD2	NA	CASSVASGANNEQFF	TGTGCCAGCAGCGTAGCTAGCGGAGCAAACAATGAGCAGTTCTTC
TRBJ2-3	TRBV2	TRBD2	many	CARGTSGRATTDTQYF	TGTGCCAGAGGGACTAGCGGGAGGGCCACCACAGATACGCAGTATTTT
TRBJ1-1	TRBV15	NA	many	CATSRDSGMNTEAFF	TGTGCCACCAGCAGAGATAGTGGCATGAACACTGAAGCTTTCTTT
TRBJ2-3	TRBV20-1	NA	many	CSARVIVKTTDTQYF	TGCAGTGCTAGAGTTATTGTCAAAACCACAGATACGCAGTATTTT
TRBJ1-2	TRBV20-1	NA	NA	CSARSGLSYGYTF	TGCAGTGCTAGATCGGGACTAAGCTATGGCTACACCTTC
TRBJ2-3	TRBV3-1	TRBD2	once	CTSSLGTSGRTSSTDTQYF	TGTACCAGCAGCCTAGGGACTAGCGGGAGGACCTCCTCCACAGATACGCAGTATTTT
TRBJ2-5	TRBV28	TRBD1	NA	CASSEWTGGEETQYF	TGTGCCAGCAGTGAGTGGACAGGCGGCGAGGAGACCCAGTACTTC
TRBJ2-5	TRBV3-1	TRBD2	many	CASSQVFASGQETQYF	TGTGCCAGCAGCCAAGTGTTCGCTAGCGGACAAGAGACCCAGTACTTC